A selection of T cell receptor beta chains follows, all from one sample in a study of graft-versus-host responses after intestinal transplantation. Antigens for these TCRs are unknown. The protocol was immunoSEQ multiplex PCR, while the TCRdb copy is restricted to in-frame clones and leaves out a portion. The sample includes about 88,000 clones, around 90% seen only once; the top ten take approximately 0.11%. The sample consisted of unstimulated CD4+ T cells sorted from spleen or lymph node cells, taken before intestinal transplant. Receptors were obtained from a human donor who received an intestinal transplant. Both conserved end residues are part of each CDR3. Fields, in order: J gene, clone size, V gene, CDR3 protein. Size is stated for part of the rows, as once, few or many counts, or as a class when the clone is expanded.

>TRBJ2-1|-|TRBV6-1
CASSARRPSGAGGLNEQFF
>TRBJ2-1|-|TRBV4-2
CASSQGTSGGPEQFF
>TRBJ1-2|-|TRBV6-1
CASSDGSRGGLYGYTF
>TRBJ1-2|-|TRBV6-5
CASSYSGQAPYGYTF
>TRBJ2-3|once|TRBV6-4
CASSEDSWGEYTDTQYF
>TRBJ1-5|few|TRBV6-6
CAIGQGGSNQPQHF
>TRBJ1-4|-|TRBV15
CATSKGAVEKLFF
>TRBJ2-3|once|TRBV6-1
CASSWTGIDTQYF
>TRBJ1-5|-|TRBV6-6
CASSYNGFQPQHF
>TRBJ2-2|once|TRBV5-1
CASSRDSANTGELFF
>TRBJ1-1|-|TRBV6-6
CASSYGGGNTEAFF
>TRBJ1-1|-|TRBV18
CASSPPYTGRAEAFF
>TRBJ1-1|once|TRBV5-1
CASRSGGGVGGTEAFF
>TRBJ2-7|-|TRBV29-1
CSVRPTGQGGEQYF
>TRBJ2-7|few|TRBV5-1
CASSFGGGGGYEQYF
>TRBJ2-1|-|TRBV2
CASKGASGGFLNEQFF
>TRBJ2-5|-|TRBV6-5
CASSPTDYQETQYF
>TRBJ1-5|-|TRBV2
CASSVGTRNQPQHF
>TRBJ2-2|-|TRBV7-9
CASSPLGQGVGTGELFF
>TRBJ1-4|-|TRBV11-2
CASSPDSGVRTNEKLFF
>TRBJ1-1|-|TRBV20-1
CSVRAGEAFF
>TRBJ1-1|-|TRBV11-2
CASHPSGGPNTEAFF
>TRBJ1-4|-|TRBV7-9
CASSLGPGGNEKLFF
>TRBJ2-5|-|TRBV7-9
CASSLARDQETQYF
>TRBJ1-1|-|TRBV13
CASSAGGDGGTEAFF
>TRBJ1-5|-|TRBV6-5
CASSRDRGQSPQHF
>TRBJ2-5|-|TRBV4-1
CASSQVGLPQETQYF
>TRBJ1-1|-|TRBV11-2
CASSLGTGTEAFF
>TRBJ2-7|-|TRBV7-9
CASSPRPGTGGLAEQYF
>TRBJ1-6|-|TRBV7-3
CASSLTPQGQGSPLHF
>TRBJ1-5|-|TRBV18
CASSPIWTGGNQPQHF